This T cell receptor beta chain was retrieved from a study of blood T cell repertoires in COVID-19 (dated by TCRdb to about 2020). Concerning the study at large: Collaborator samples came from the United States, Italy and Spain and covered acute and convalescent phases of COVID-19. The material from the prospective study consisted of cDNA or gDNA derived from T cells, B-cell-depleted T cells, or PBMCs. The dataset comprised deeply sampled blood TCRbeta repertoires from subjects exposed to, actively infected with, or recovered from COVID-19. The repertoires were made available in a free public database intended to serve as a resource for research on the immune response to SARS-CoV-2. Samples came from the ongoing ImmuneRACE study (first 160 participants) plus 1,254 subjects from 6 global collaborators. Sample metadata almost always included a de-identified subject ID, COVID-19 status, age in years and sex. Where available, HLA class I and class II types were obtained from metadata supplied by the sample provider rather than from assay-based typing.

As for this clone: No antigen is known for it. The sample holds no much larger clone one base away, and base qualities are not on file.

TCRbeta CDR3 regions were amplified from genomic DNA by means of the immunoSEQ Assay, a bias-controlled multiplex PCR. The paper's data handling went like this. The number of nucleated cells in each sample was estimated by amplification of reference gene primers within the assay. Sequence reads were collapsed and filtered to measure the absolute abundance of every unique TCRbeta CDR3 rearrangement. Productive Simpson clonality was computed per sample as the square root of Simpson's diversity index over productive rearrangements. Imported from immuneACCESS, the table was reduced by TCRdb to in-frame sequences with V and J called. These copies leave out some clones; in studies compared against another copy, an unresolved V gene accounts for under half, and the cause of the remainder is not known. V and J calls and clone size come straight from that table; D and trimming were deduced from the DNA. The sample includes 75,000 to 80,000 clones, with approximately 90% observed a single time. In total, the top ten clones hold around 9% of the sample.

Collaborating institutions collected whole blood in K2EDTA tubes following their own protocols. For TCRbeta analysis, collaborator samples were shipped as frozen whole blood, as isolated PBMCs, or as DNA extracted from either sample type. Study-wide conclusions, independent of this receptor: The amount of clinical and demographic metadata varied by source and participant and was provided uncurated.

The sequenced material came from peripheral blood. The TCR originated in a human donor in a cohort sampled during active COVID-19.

The nucleotide sequence reads TGTGCCAGCAGTTTGAGGGGGCGGACTGAAGCTTTCTTT. Its protein is CASSLRGRTEAFF. The V and J genes are TRBV27 and TRBJ1-1, and 7 junction bases match TRBD1. V loses 3 bases at its end and J loses 5 bases; junction bases beyond the gene matches: 3. Taken from the germline V gene (reference sequence), the CDR1 and CDR2 loops are MNHEY and SMNVEV. From cysteine to phenylalanine, the CDR3 is 13 amino acids long. Left in the record is the CDR3 DNA by itself, 39 bases read in frame from the first base.